The sequence of this T cell receptor beta chain was determined in a study of shared T cell receptors in the human thymus. The assay was immunoSEQ multiplex PCR, and TCRdb's table has in-frame clones only and misses some. This sample has about 660,000 clones; roughly 90% occur once, and the top ten carry around 0.0099%. This CDR3 contains 14 residues. Trimming pared 5 bases from V and 1 base from J, leaving 8 bases between. Per germline, CDR1 LGHNT and CDR2 FRNRAP. The same data also contributed to another study, on human thymus T cells. That paper notes: Having corrective surgery for congenital heart defects, healthy Finnish infants were the ones who donated. It looked as if thymic and blood repertoires used V and J genes in a biased way.

The chain has TRBV12-5 and TRBJ2-2; D not certain. This sequence was found in a boy younger than two with a congenital heart defect. Sequences were obtained from thymocytes. The CDR3: CASGPQENTGELFF. In nucleotides, the CDR3 is TGTGCTAGTGGTCCCCAGGAGAACACCGGGGAGCTGTTTTTT.